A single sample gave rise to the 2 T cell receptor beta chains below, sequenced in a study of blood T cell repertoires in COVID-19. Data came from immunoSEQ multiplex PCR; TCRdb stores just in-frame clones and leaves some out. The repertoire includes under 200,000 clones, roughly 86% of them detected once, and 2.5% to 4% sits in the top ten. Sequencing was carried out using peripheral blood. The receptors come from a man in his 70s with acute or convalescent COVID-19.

The CDR3 reads CASSLVSGIYGYTF. As DNA, the CDR3 is TGTGCCAGCAGCTTAGTGTCGGGGATCTATGGCTACACCTTC. The genes are TRBV11-1 and TRBJ1-2; D uncertain. The V and J ends lost 1 base and 4 bases respectively, with 10 bases between them. The CDR3 spans 14 residues. Germline lookup yields CDR1 SGHAT and CDR2 FQDESV (reference sequence). The whole variable domain, filled in from reference TRBV11-1 and TRBJ1-2, reads EAEVAQSPRYKITEKSQAVAFWCDPISGHATLYWYRQILGQGPELLVQFQDESVVDDSQLPKDRFSAERLKGVDSTLKIQPAELGDSAMYLCASSLVSGIYGYTFGSGTRLTVV.

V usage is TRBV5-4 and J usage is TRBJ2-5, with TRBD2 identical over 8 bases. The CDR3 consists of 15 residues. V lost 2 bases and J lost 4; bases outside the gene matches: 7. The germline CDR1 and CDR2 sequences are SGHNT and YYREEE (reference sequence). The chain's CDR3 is CASSLRAGDGETQYF. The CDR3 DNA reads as TGTGCCAGCAGCTTACGAGCGGGAGACGGAGAGACCCAGTACTTC.